The 25 T cell receptor beta chains below all came from one sample that was sequenced in a study of T cells in Graves' hyperthyroidism and ophthalmopathy. TCR beta CDR3 sequences were amplified from RNA transcripts. During a first-round RT-PCR of the TCR CDR3, the HTBI primer set was used. One entry per CDR3 protein results from TCRdb running MiXCR on the multiplex PCR reads. Of around 300,000 distinct CDR3 sequences listed, 12% to 15% are singletons. The specimen was blood. The origin of the receptors is a woman between 40 and 55 years old with Graves' ophthalmopathy.

V gene TRBV7-6 combines with J gene TRBJ2-7, with no clear D. This CDR3 comprises 14 residues. Germline CDR1 is SGHVS and CDR2 is FNYEAQ. V shed 3 bases and J shed 2 bases, with 11 bases lying between them. CDR3 in amino acids: CASSFADGTYEQYF. As DNA, the CDR3 is TGTGCCAGCAGCTTCGCGGACGGAACCTACGAGCAGTACTTC.

This clonotype has at least ten counts. V usage is TRBV7-9 and J usage is TRBJ2-1; D is possibly TRBD1 (6 bases). Germline CDR1 is SEHNR and CDR2 is FQNEAQ (reference sequence). The CDR3 contains 15 residues. V was trimmed by 3 bases and J by 0 bases, leaving 9 bases between them. CDR3 region: CASSLLGASYNEQFF. The CDR3 DNA is TGTGCCAGCAGCTTGTTGGGGGCCTCCTACAATGAGCAGTTCTTC.

A few counts support this clonotype. The chain employs TRBV29-1 and TRBJ1-2; D ambiguous. There are 11 residues in the CDR3. Trimming removed 7 bases from V and 8 bases from J, with 14 bases in between. CDR1 is SQVTM, CDR2 ANQGSEA, per germline. CDR3 DNA: TGCAGCGCCCTGGAGGGTTGGGGCTACACCTTC. Amino acid sequence: CSALEGWGYTF.

Ten or more counts support this clonotype. The V call is TRBV11-2, the J call TRBJ2-7; 12 nucleotides line up with TRBD2. This CDR3 contains 15 residues. Looked up from germline, CDR1 is SGHAT and CDR2 is FQNNGV. The ends lost 6 bases at V and 3 bases at J; junction bases unmatched: 6. CDR3 region: CASRHRTSGDYEQYF. The CDR3 DNA reads as TGTGCCAGCAGACACAGGACTAGCGGGGACTACGAGCAGTACTTC.

This chain connects TRBV19 to TRBJ2-7; possible D gene TRBD2, 6 bases. Trimming pared 5 bases from V and 9 bases from J, leaving 23 bases between. The CDR3 totals 15 residues. From germline, CDR1 is LNHDA and CDR2 SQIVND (reference sequence). The CDR3 region is CASSLRDSPASRQYF. In DNA form, the CDR3 reads TGTGCCAGTAGTCTCCGGGACTCGCCTGCTTCTAGGCAGTACTTC.

This clonotype has a count of ten or more. This rearrangement joins TRBV20-1 to TRBJ2-5; 8 nucleotides match TRBD2. CDR1 DFQATT and CDR2 SNEGSKA come from the germline V gene (reference sequence). This CDR3 region has 14 residues. The ends lost 2 bases at V and 1 base at J; junction bases unmatched: 3. For the CDR3, the DNA is TGCAGTGCTAGACGCGGGGGGATCCAAGAGACCCAGTACTTC. Encoded protein: CSARRGGIQETQYF.

This clonotype was seen only a few times. V gene TRBV20-1 combines with J gene TRBJ2-1, with D perhaps assigned TRBD1 or TRBD2 (5 bases each). CDR1 and CDR2 from the germline V gene are DFQATT and SNEGSKA (reference sequence). The V end lost 4 bases, the J end lost 0 bases, and 13 bases lay between the germline ends. The CDR3 is made up of 15 amino acids. The CDR3 coding sequence is TGCAGTGCTACCACGTATGGGGGCTCCTACAATGAGCAGTTCTTC. Translated: CSATTYGGSYNEQFF.

This clonotype has ten or more counts. This sequence joins TRBV12-3 or TRBV12-4 and TRBJ1-5; D remains unclear. There are 14 residues in the CDR3. V lost 3 bases and J lost 1, with 7 bases in between. CDR3 loop: CASSLLGSNQPQHF. In DNA, the CDR3 is TGTGCCAGCAGTTTGTTGGGGAGCAATCAGCCCCAGCATTTT.

This clonotype showed up just a few times. The genes are TRBV20-1 and TRBJ2-5, with 8 bases lining up with TRBD2. From germline, CDR1 is DFQATT and CDR2 SNEGSKA (reference sequence). This CDR3 has 15 amino acids. V shed 3 bases and J 5 bases; nucleotides not matched to a gene: 11. Written as DNA, the CDR3 is TGCAGTGCTAGGGGACTAGGGGACACCGCCGAGACCCAGTACTTC. Its translation is CSARGLGDTAETQYF.

This clonotype has ten or more counts. This rearrangement joins TRBV19 to TRBJ2-7; 13 nucleotides agree with TRBD2. This CDR3 region has 14 residues. Unmatched junction bases numbered 5, after V lost 9 bases and J lost 3 bases. The germline CDR1 and CDR2 sequences are LNHDA and SQIVND (reference sequence). CDR3 protein: CAREGLAGSYEQYF. As DNA, the CDR3 is TGTGCCAGGGAGGGACTAGCGGGGAGCTACGAGCAGTACTTC. Full variable domain (rest looked up from reference TRBV19 and TRBJ2-7): DGGITQSPKYLFRKEGQNVTLSCEQNLNHDAMYWYRQDPGQGLRLIYYSQIVNDFQKGDIAEGYSVSREKKESFPLTVTSAQKNPTAFYLCAREGLAGSYEQYFGPGTRLTVT.

The chain is built from TRBV18 and TRBJ2-2; maybe TRBD1 (5 bases). The V end was cut by 3 bases, the J end by 1 base, with 18 bases between. Germline V gene sequence: CDR1 KGHSH, CDR2 LQKENI. CDR3 length equals 18 residues. CDR3 coding DNA: TGTGCCAGCTCACCCATCTCGACAGCAACTAAGAACACCGGGGAGCTGTTTTTT. It encodes CASSPISTATKNTGELFF.

This clonotype has only one observation. A single base separates this from a much larger clone, so it may be a read error. The rearrangement joins TRBV7-2 to TRBJ2-5; no definite D call. The CDR3 covers 15 residues. In germline, CDR1 is SGHTA, CDR2 FQGNSA. The CDR3 DNA sequence: TGTGCCAGCAGCTTAGGGGCAGGATACCAAGAGACCCAGGACTTC. Amino acids: CASSLGAGYQETQDF.

This chain joins TRBV6-1 and TRBJ1-5; tentatively, D is TRBD1 (6 bases). Germline V CDR1 and CDR2: MNHNS, SASEGT. The CDR3 has 17 residues. V shed 3 bases and J shed 0 bases, with 15 bases lying between them. The CDR3 protein is CASSDVVGGYSNQPQHF. CDR3 in DNA: TGTGCCAGCAGTGATGTGGTCGGGGGCTATAGCAATCAGCCCCAGCATTTT.

This clonotype was recorded many times. This chain uses TRBV7-2 with TRBJ2-7; 7 bases agree with TRBD1. The germline gives CDR1 SGHTA, CDR2 FQGNSA. CDR3 length: 15 amino acids. Trimming removed 4 bases from V and 0 bases from J; junction bases left unmatched: 6. The DNA for the CDR3 is TGTGCCAGCAGCTCCGCCGGGACAGCCTCCTACGAGCAGTACTTC. Protein: CASSSAGTASYEQYF.

This clonotype was seen at least ten times. The V gene is TRBV25-1, the J gene TRBJ1-6; D is ambiguous. V dropped 3 bases and J dropped 9 bases, with 12 bases sitting between them. The CDR3 contains 14 residues. Germline V gene data show CDR1 as MGHDK and CDR2 as SYGVNS. The CDR3 here is CASSEGSSSSPLHF. CDR3 coding DNA: TGTGCCAGCAGTGAGGGCAGCTCCTCTTCACCCCTCCACTTT.

This clonotype was picked up many times. The V call is TRBV3-1, the J call TRBJ1-5, with D maybe TRBD1 (5 bases). The CDR3 covers 12 residues. V lost 7 bases to trimming and J lost 6 bases, with 10 bases between them. CDR1 and CDR2 from the germline V gene are LGHDT and YNNKEL (reference sequence). CDR3 amino acids: CASNRQGQPQHF. The DNA for the CDR3 is TGTGCCAGCAATCGGCAGGGTCAGCCCCAGCATTTT. Looking up the rest from reference TRBV3-1 and TRBJ1-5 gives the full variable domain: DTAVSQTPKYLVTQMGNDKSIKCEQNLGHDTMYWYKQDSKKFLKIMFSYNNKELIINETVPNRFSPKSPDKAHLNLHINSLELGDSAVYFCASNRQGQPQHFGDGTRLSIL.

This clonotype was observed many times. This rearrangement joins TRBV30 to TRBJ2-7; D gene unclear. With 5 bases removed from V and 1 base from J, the gap between germline ends came to 6 bases. Germline V CDR1 and CDR2: GTSNPN, SVGIG (reference sequence). This CDR3 comprises 11 residues. DNA of the CDR3: TGTGCCTGGGAACAGTCCTACGAGCAGTACTTC. The encoded protein is CAWEQSYEQYF.

This clonotype appeared many times. The chain links TRBV20-1 to TRBJ2-5, with D uncertain. The CDR3 is 14 residues long. Germline CDR1 reads DFQATT; CDR2 reads SNEGSKA (reference sequence). V was clipped by 1 base and J by 2 bases, with 11 bases between them. For the CDR3, the DNA is TGCAGTGCTAGAGTTTGGCAGCTACAAGAGACCCAGTACTTC. Amino acid sequence: CSARVWQLQETQYF.

This clonotype appeared many times. The rearrangement joins TRBV2 to TRBJ1-5, with a tentative D call TRBD1 (6 bases). The V gene's germline CDR1 is SNHLY and CDR2 FYNNEI. Trimming shortened V by 6 bases and J by 7 bases, and 19 bases separated the two germline ends. This CDR3 spans 15 amino acids. The CDR3 bases are TGTGCCAGCAGCATGGACAGCCTAGCGGGGCAGCCCCAGCATTTT. The encoded protein is CASSMDSLAGQPQHF.

This clonotype turned up a few times. The chain joins TRBV12-3 or TRBV12-4 to TRBJ2-3; D is undetermined. The length of the CDR3 is 19 residues. V gave up 5 bases and J gave up 2 bases, with 26 bases separating them. The CDR3 nucleotides are TGTGCCAGCAGTGAAATTAGTAGGTCCACAATCCGGCACACAGATACGCAGTATTTT. Its protein product is CASSEISRSTIRHTDTQYF.

This clonotype was observed a handful of times. The chain couples TRBV19 to TRBJ2-1; possibly TRBD1 for D (5 bases). V was pared by 3 bases and J by 0 bases, with 15 bases between. The CDR3 totals 17 residues. Germline loops: CDR1 LNHDA, CDR2 SQIVND (reference sequence). CDR3 in DNA: TGTGCCAGTAGTATTATAGCAGGGTGGGGCTCCTACAATGAGCAGTTCTTC. Its protein is CASSIIAGWGSYNEQFF.

This clonotype was picked up many times. The chain links TRBV2 to TRBJ2-3; D is possibly TRBD2 (6 bases). Trimming took off 4 bases at V and 3 bases at J, with 11 bases between the two ends. CDR3 length: 14 residues. The germline CDR1 and CDR2 sequences are SNHLY and FYNNEI. The CDR3 DNA reads as TGTGCCAGCAGTGCGGGGGAGCTTACAGATACGCAGTATTTT. Amino acids: CASSAGELTDTQYF.

About this clonotype itself: One base away lies a much larger clone, so this may be a sequencing read error. The CDR3 does not close with the conserved phenylalanine or tryptophan, likely indicating a read error. The chain combines TRBV3-1 with TRBJ2-1, with TRBD2 identical over 7 bases. J gave up 6 bases and V 2 bases, and 7 bases lay outside the gene matches. CDR1 and CDR2 (germline): LGHDT, YNNKEL (reference sequence). The CDR3 totals 15 residues. As DNA, the CDR3 is TGTGCCAGCAGCCAACCCAGCGGGACTCCCAATGAGCAGTTCTCC. Amino acids: CASSQPSGTPNEQFS.

This clonotype has just one count. This may arise from a read error, as a much more abundant clone is one base away. The chain employs TRBV19 and TRBJ2-7; TRBD2 matches 13 bases. J gave up 0 bases and V 9 bases, and 8 bases lay outside the gene matches. The CDR3 covers 16 residues. Germline V gives CDR1 LNHDA, CDR2 SQIVND (reference sequence). The CDR3 region is CASAGLAGMGSYEQYF. The DNA of the CDR3 is TGTGCCAGCGCGGGACTAGCGGGAATGGGCTCCTACGAGCAGTACTTC.

This clonotype appeared many times. The genes are TRBV12-3 or TRBV12-4 and TRBJ1-1; D is unresolved. V lost 5 bases, J lost 3 bases, and 10 bases lay in between. This CDR3 is 13 amino acids long. In DNA form, the CDR3 reads TGTGCCAGCAGTGAGACACTTTACACTGAAGCTTTCTTT. Translated, it gives CASSETLYTEAFF.